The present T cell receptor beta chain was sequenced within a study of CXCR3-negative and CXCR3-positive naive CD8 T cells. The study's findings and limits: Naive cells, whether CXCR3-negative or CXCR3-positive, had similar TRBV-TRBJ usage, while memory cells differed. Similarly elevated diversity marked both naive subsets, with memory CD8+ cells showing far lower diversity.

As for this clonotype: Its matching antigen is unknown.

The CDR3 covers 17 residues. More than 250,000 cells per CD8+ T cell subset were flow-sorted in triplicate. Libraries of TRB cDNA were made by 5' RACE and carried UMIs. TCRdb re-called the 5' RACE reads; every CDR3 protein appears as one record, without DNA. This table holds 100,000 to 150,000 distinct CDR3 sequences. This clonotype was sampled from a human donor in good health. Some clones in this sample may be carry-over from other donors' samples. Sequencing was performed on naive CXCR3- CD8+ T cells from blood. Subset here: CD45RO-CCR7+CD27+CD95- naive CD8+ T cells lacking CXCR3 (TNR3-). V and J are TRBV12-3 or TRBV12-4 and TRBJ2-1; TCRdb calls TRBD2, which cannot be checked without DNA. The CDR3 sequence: CASSSQSSGLLYNEQFF.